Listed below are T cell receptor beta chains from one sample, sequenced in a study of patients and donors after allogeneic stem cell transplantation. MiXCR, applied by TCRdb to the RT-PCR reads, yields one record per CDR3 protein. The sample lists over 150,000 distinct CDR3 sequences; around 41% were seen once. What was sequenced was blood, either unsorted or a sorted T cell fraction (not recorded which). The receptors derive from a human donor who was either an allogeneic HSCT recipient or a stem cell or donor lymphocyte infusion donor (not recorded which). It is not recorded whose cells these are; they may come from a transplant donor. CDR3s leave out the opening cysteine and the closing phenylalanine or tryptophan.

J gene	V gene	CDR3 protein
TRBJ1-2	TRBV11-2	ASSLQGSGYT
TRBJ1-2	TRBV25-1	ASSESRAGYGYT
TRBJ1-5	TRBV6-2/TRBV6-3	ASSYLNSNQPQH
TRBJ1-5	TRBV5-1	ASSLNTGGNQPQH
TRBJ2-3	TRBV27	ASRGRMTDTQY
TRBJ2-1	TRBV2	ASSEVGNEQF
TRBJ1-2	TRBV4-2	ASSQTDWLVVPLDYGYT
TRBJ1-2	TRBV6-2/TRBV6-3	ASSSVAGVYGYT
TRBJ2-1	TRBV12-3/TRBV12-4	ASRSARGSYNEQF
TRBJ1-4	TRBV12-3/TRBV12-4	ASSYPDGTNEKLF
TRBJ2-1	TRBV9	ASSSSGVPYNEQF
TRBJ2-7	TRBV6-5	ASSYGTSVTYEQY
TRBJ1-1	TRBV6-4	ASAYRGTGSMNTEAF
TRBJ1-2	TRBV7-9	ASSSPTDREHGYT
TRBJ1-1	TRBV6-5	ASSYSAGTGNTEAF
TRBJ1-2	TRBV29-1	SSGFRGGYT
TRBJ2-2	TRBV29-1	SVRDRSNTGELF
TRBJ2-7	TRBV3-1	ASSQVGIERYEQY
TRBJ2-7	TRBV24-1	ATSDLRIKITYEQY
TRBJ1-1	TRBV30	AWTVGAGRTEAF
TRBJ1-2	TRBV6-5	ASSYKQGTPNGYT
TRBJ2-3	TRBV10-3	AISGPPGVTDTQY
TRBJ1-2	TRBV12-3/TRBV12-4	ASSRNYGYT
TRBJ2-2	TRBV15	ATSLGQATGELF
TRBJ2-1	TRBV20-1	SAPQGARGEQF
TRBJ2-2	TRBV4-2	ASSLKPIAGGTGELF
TRBJ2-3	TRBV12-3/TRBV12-4	ASSLTGLPH
TRBJ1-4	TRBV28	ASGSLDRVIGEKLF
TRBJ2-1	TRBV12-3/TRBV12-4	ASSFNGGGSYNEQF
TRBJ2-3	TRBV5-4	ASSSKTDTQY
TRBJ1-1	TRBV6-6	ASTQSWTGSSTEAF
TRBJ2-5	TRBV6-5	ASSYSRGETQY
TRBJ2-2	TRBV3-1	ASSRGLNTGELF
TRBJ1-4	TRBV7-9	ASSLDSARGGKLF
TRBJ1-4	TRBV14	ASSQDSPRYEKLF
TRBJ2-2	TRBV19	ASSRERLAVSNTGELF
TRBJ2-2	TRBV18	ASSPWEAEITGELF